One and the same sample provided the 30 T cell receptor beta chains below, sequenced in a study of T cell clonality in common variable immunodeficiency. Study-wide points: In common variable immunodeficiency, TCR beta chains reportedly carried fewer deletions and N-nucleotide insertions.

Profiled with immunoSEQ multiplex PCR; TCRdb holds only in-frame clones, not every one. The repertoire yields fewer than 30,000 clones, none seen only once; the top ten contain approximately 31%. These receptors have no known antigen. The sample was peripheral blood mononuclear cells. These TCRs come from a human donor with common variable immunodeficiency.

This clone was detected ten times or more. Coverage ceases 3 residues before the CDR3 finishes, and the germline J gene fills in the end. The V and J genes are TRBV30 and TRBJ2-5, with a weak D call TRBD1 (6 bases). Germline V gene sequence: CDR1 GTSNPN, CDR2 SVGIG (reference sequence). Trimming removed 1 base at V and 0 bases at J, with 18 bases between. The CDR3 loop spans 17 amino acids. The CDR3 loop reads CAWSADRSRNYQETQYF. Partial CDR3 DNA: TGTGCCTGGAGTGCGGACAGAAGTAGAAATTACCAAGAGACC.

Remarks on this clone: Coverage ceases 3 residues before the CDR3 finishes, and the germline J gene fills in the end. The chain is built from TRBV20-1 and TRBJ1-6, with TRBD1 matching over 8 bases. Germline trimming cut 6 bases from V and 6 bases from J; bases unmatched to any gene: 4. Germline loops: CDR1 DFQATT, CDR2 SNEGSKA (reference sequence). This CDR3 is 13 amino acids long. CDR3: CSARTGINSPLHF. The CDR3 DNA, read in part, is TGCAGTGCCCGGACAGGGATTAATTCACCC.

This clone was detected many times. Mismatch with germline at one junction end may stem from a read error. The read halts 3 residues ahead of the CDR3 end, with the missing end drawn from the germline J gene. This chain connects TRBV7-7 to TRBJ2-1, with 10 bases identical to TRBD1. Germline V gene sequence: CDR1 SSHAT, CDR2 FNYEAQ (reference sequence). The CDR3 consists of 16 residues. The CDR3 here is CASSPGGQGAYNEQFF. Partial CDR3 DNA: TGTGCTAGCAGCCCCGGTGGACAGGGGGCCTACAATGAG.

Comment on this clone: Read data end 3 residues before the CDR3 end; the end is taken from the germline J gene. The genes are TRBV7-4 and TRBJ1-4, with D perhaps matching TRBD1 (5 bases). Trimming removed 4 bases at V and 3 bases at J, with 18 bases between. The V gene's germline CDR1 is SGHVT and CDR2 SQSDAQ. This CDR3 has 17 amino acids. The sequenced part of the CDR3 DNA is TGTGCCAGCAGCTCCTACGCCCCAGGGCTCGCTAATGAAAAA. Translation: CASSSYAPGLANEK. In full, the CDR3 reads CASSSYAPGLANEKLFF. The whole variable domain, remainder taken from reference TRBV7-4 and TRBJ1-4, is GAGVSQSPRYKVAKRGRDVALRCDSISGHVTLYWYRQTLGQGSEVLTYSQSDAQRDKSGRPSGRFSAERPERSVSTLKIQRTEQGDSAVYLCASSSYAPGLANEKLFFGSGTQLSVL.

This clone was detected many times. The CDR3 region is CASSPGQSYNEQFF. Incomplete CDR3 DNA: TGCGCCAGCAGCCCCGGACAGTCCTACAATGAG. The chain has TRBV5-1 and TRBJ2-1; possibly TRBD1 for D (6 bases). The read is 3 residues too short to cover the CDR3 end, so that end is filled in from the germline J gene. The CDR3 has 14 amino acids. The V and J ends lost 4 bases and 1 base respectively, with 9 bases between them. From germline, CDR1 is SGHRS and CDR2 YFSETQ.

Comments on this clone: The read halts 3 residues ahead of the CDR3 end, with the missing end drawn from the germline J gene. The J gene is TRBJ2-6, the V gene TRBV19, with D possibly matching TRBD1 (5 bases). CDR1 is LNHDA, CDR2 SQIVND, per germline (reference sequence). This CDR3 spans 17 amino acids. Trimming removed 4 bases from V and 1 base from J, with 14 bases in between. The DNA read from the CDR3 is TGTGCCAGTAGTAGAAAAAGACAGAATTCTGGGGCCAACGTC. It is translated as CASSRKRQNSGANV. The whole CDR3 protein reads CASSRKRQNSGANVLTF.

A remark on this clone: The read stops 3 residues short of the end of the CDR3; the missing end is completed from the germline J gene. The rearrangement joins TRBV18 to TRBJ2-3; 7 bases map to TRBD1. This CDR3 has 15 residues. Germline V gene lookup returns CDR1 KGHSH and CDR2 LQKENI. J gave up 3 bases and V 6 bases, and 9 bases lay outside the gene matches. CDR3 DNA, as far as it was read: TGTGCCAGCTCGCAACAGGGGATGGGTACAGATACG. Residues: CASSQQGMGTDT. The whole CDR3 region reads CASSQQGMGTDTQYF.

This clone showed up many times. The read is 3 residues too short to cover the CDR3 end, so that end is filled in from the germline J gene. This chain links TRBV29-1 with TRBJ1-5; TRBD1 agrees at 9 bases. The germline V gene encodes CDR1 SQVTM and CDR2 ANQGSEA. Trimming took 6 bases from V and 1 from J; bases not matched to a gene: 7. CDR3 length: 15 residues. CDR3 sequence: CSVQGGQGSNQPQHF. The CDR3 bases that were read are TGCAGCGTACAGGGGGGACAGGGAAGCAATCAGCCC.

This clone was seen at least ten times. The observed sequence ends 3 residues before the CDR3 terminus, with the missing tail filled in from the germline J gene. V usage is TRBV20-1 and J usage is TRBJ1-5; 8 bases fit TRBD1. Per germline, CDR1 DFQATT and CDR2 SNEGSKA (reference sequence). With 1 base clipped from V and 7 bases from J, the junction kept 6 bases outside the gene matches. The length of the CDR3 is 14 residues. The CDR3 bases that were read are TGCAGTGCTAGAGTACCCAGGGGGCAGCAGCCC. It is translated as CSARVPRGQQP. The complete CDR3 protein is CSARVPRGQQPQHF.

Comment on this clone: The read stops 3 residues short of the end of the CDR3; the missing end is completed from the germline J gene. This chain uses TRBV6-2 or TRBV6-3 with TRBJ1-5; 7 nucleotides agree with TRBD1. The CDR3 spans 15 residues. Germline V CDR1 and CDR2: MNHEY, SVGEGT. V dropped 5 bases and J dropped 8; count of bases not matched to a gene: 12. CDR3 sequence: CASSRTTGLFEPQHF. The DNA read from the CDR3 is TGTGCCAGCAGTCGGACGACAGGGCTTTTCGAGCCC.

This clone was found many times. The read ends 3 residues before the CDR3 terminus; that terminus is restored from the germline J gene. The chain employs TRBV5-5 and TRBJ1-6, with D perhaps TRBD1 (5 bases). V was shortened by 4 bases and J by 6 bases, with 8 bases between the two germline ends. The CDR3 length is 13 residues. Germline-derived CDR1 and CDR2 are SGHKS and YYEKEE (reference sequence). This chain's CDR3 is CASSVDSNSPLHF. Partial CDR3 DNA: TGTGCCAGCAGCGTTGACAGTAATTCACCC.

As concerns this clone: Coverage ceases 3 residues before the CDR3 finishes, and the germline J gene fills in the end. J is TRBJ2-1 and V is TRBV6-2 or TRBV6-3; tentatively, D is TRBD1 (5 bases). Trimming shortened V by 2 bases and J by 0 bases, and 14 bases separated the two germline ends. Germline CDR1 MNHEY, CDR2 SVGEGT. The CDR3 sequence is 17 residues long. Partial CDR3 DNA: TGTGCCAGCAGTTACCATCGACAGTATAGCTCCTACAATGAG. Amino acids: CASSYHRQYSSYNE. The whole CDR3 is CASSYHRQYSSYNEQFF.

This clone was counted a few times. The read terminates 3 residues ahead of where the CDR3 ends, so the germline J gene completes it. The chain combines TRBV2 with TRBJ2-5, with 7 bases that match TRBD2. This CDR3 is built from 14 residues. Germline assignment: CDR1 SNHLY and CDR2 FYNNEI. Trimming removed 4 bases from V and 2 bases from J; junction bases left unmatched: 4. CDR3 bases read: TGTGCCAGCAGTGGACTAGCATTACAAGAGACC. Encoded protein: CASSGLALQET. The whole CDR3 protein reads CASSGLALQETQYF.

Concerning this clone: Coverage ceases 3 residues before the CDR3 finishes, and the germline J gene fills in the end. This sequence joins TRBV7-2 and TRBJ2-1; 12 bases match TRBD2. Per germline, CDR1 SGHTA and CDR2 FQGNSA. The trim removed 6 bases at V and 6 bases at J, leaving 3 bases unmatched. The CDR3 covers 14 residues. The CDR3 here is CASRSSGGVNEQFF. Incomplete CDR3 DNA: TGTGCCAGCAGATCTAGCGGGGGGGTCAATGAG.

Points on this clone: The read halts 3 residues ahead of the CDR3 end, with the missing end drawn from the germline J gene. V is TRBV29-1 and J is TRBJ2-5; 9 positions agree with TRBD1. Losses at the gene ends were 7 bases for V and 4 bases for J; bases not matched to a gene: 7. CDR3 length: 13 residues. The V gene's germline CDR1 is SQVTM and CDR2 ANQGSEA. This chain's CDR3 is CSAQGAKGETQYF. Incomplete CDR3 DNA: TGCAGCGCACAGGGGGCGAAAGGAGAGACC. Filled out from reference TRBV29-1 and TRBJ2-5, the complete variable domain reads SAVISQKPSRDICQRGTSLTIQCQVDSQVTMMFWYRQQPGQSLTLIATANQGSEATYESGFVIDKFPISRPNLTFSTLTVSNMSPEDSSIYLCSAQGAKGETQYFGPGTRLLVL.

A few counts support this clone. CDR3: CASSQRDREETQYF. The DNA read from the CDR3 is TGTGCCAGCTCACAACGGGACAGAGAAGAGACC. V usage is TRBV18 and J usage is TRBJ2-5, with 7 bases lining up with TRBD1. The CDR3 is cut off 3 residues early in the read; its end comes from the germline J gene. The germline V gene has CDR1 KGHSH and CDR2 LQKENI. This CDR3 is built from 14 residues. V shed 4 bases and J 3 bases; nucleotides not matched to a gene: 5.

This clone was recorded many times. The CDR3 is cut off 3 residues early in the read; its end comes from the germline J gene. This sequence joins TRBV20-1 and TRBJ2-1; 7 bases match TRBD2. CDR1 DFQATT and CDR2 SNEGSKA come from the germline V gene (reference sequence). The CDR3 contains 13 residues. Losses at the gene ends were 6 bases for V and 3 bases for J; bases not matched to a gene: 5. The CDR3 bases that were read are TGCAGTGCCAGGACTAGGGTCTACAATGAG. Residues: CSARTRVYNE. The CDR3 as a whole reads CSARTRVYNEQFF.

A few counts support this clone. This CDR3 is also generated by other DNA sequences in the sample. The DNA read from the CDR3 is TGTGCCAGCAGTTCCAGAAACCAAGAGACC. Translation gives CASSSRNQET. The CDR3 as a whole reads CASSSRNQETQYF. The chain carries TRBV6-2 or TRBV6-3 and TRBJ2-5; D unclear. The read ends 3 residues before the CDR3 terminus; that terminus is restored from the germline J gene. V lost 4 bases and J lost 0, with 6 bases in between. Germline values: CDR1 MNHEY, CDR2 SVGEGT. The CDR3 has 13 amino acids.

This clone was counted between two and nine times. The DNA ends 3 residues before the CDR3 does, and the rest of the CDR3 is filled in from the germline J gene. This chain uses TRBV7-7 with TRBJ2-1; 7 bases fit TRBD1. The CDR3 runs to 13 residues. Germline-derived CDR1 and CDR2 are SSHAT and FNYEAQ (reference sequence). V lost 5 bases, J lost 5 bases, and 3 bases stayed unmatched. Incomplete CDR3 DNA: TGTGCCAGCAGCCGGGACAGAGACAATGAG. Its translation: CASSRDRDNE. The CDR3, in full, reads CASSRDRDNEQFF.

This clone was counted between two and nine times. The read terminates 3 residues before the CDR3 end, so the remaining end is supplied by the germline J gene. J is TRBJ2-3 and V is TRBV19, with D perhaps matching TRBD1 (6 bases). Germline CDR1 is LNHDA and CDR2 is SQIVND (reference sequence). The CDR3 sequence is 16 residues long. The ends were cut back, 3 bases at V and 4 bases at J, with 17 bases in the middle. CDR3 residues: CASSIGYRDFPDTQYF. The sequenced CDR3 bases are TGTGCCAGTAGTATTGGATACAGGGATTTTCCAGATACG.

There are many counts of this clone. The CDR3 is cut off 3 residues early in the read; its end comes from the germline J gene. J is TRBJ2-4 and V is TRBV18, with 7 bases fitting TRBD1. Germline CDR1 and CDR2: KGHSH and LQKENI. V was pared by 3 bases and J by 0 bases, with 5 bases of the junction left unmatched. The length of the CDR3 is 16 residues. The sequenced CDR3 bases are TGTGCCAGCTCACCTCCAGACAGGGTAGCCAAAAACATT. Protein: CASSPPDRVAKNI. The complete CDR3 reads CASSPPDRVAKNIQYF.

This clone was observed at least ten times. The read finishes 3 residues shy of the CDR3 end, and the germline J gene is used to complete it. J is TRBJ1-2 and V is TRBV29-1; TRBD1 aligns across 8 bases. CDR1 and CDR2 (germline): SQVTM, ANQGSEA. The CDR3 runs 12 residues. The CDR3 bases that were read are TGCAGCGTTGAACGGACAGGGAAAGGC. It specifies CSVERTGKG. The whole CDR3 region reads CSVERTGKGYTF.

This clone showed up many times. The observed sequence ends 3 residues before the CDR3 terminus, with the missing tail filled in from the germline J gene. The chain combines TRBV14 with TRBJ1-1; 7 bases align to TRBD1. Trimming cost V 4 bases and J 0 bases; bases outside gene matches: 8. The CDR3 consists of 16 residues. Germline V CDR1 and CDR2: SGHDN, FVKESK. The DNA read from the CDR3 is TGTGCCAGCAGCCCCCCTCTGGGGACAGTGAACACTGAA. Amino acid sequence: CASSPPLGTVNTE. In full, the CDR3 reads CASSPPLGTVNTEAFF. Full variable domain (missing parts from reference TRBV14 and TRBJ1-1): EAGVTQFPSHSVIEKGQTVTLRCDPISGHDNLYWYRRVMGKEIKFLLHFVKESKQDESGMPNNRFLAERTGGTYSTLKVQPAELEDSGVYFCASSPPLGTVNTEAFFGQGTRLTVV.

With regard to this clone: The sequence runs out 3 residues before the end of the CDR3; the remainder is reconstructed from the germline J gene. The J gene is TRBJ2-6, the V gene TRBV13; 8 bases are shared with TRBD1. CDR1 is PRHDT and CDR2 is FYEKMQ in the germline V gene (reference sequence). The J segment lost 0 bases and the V segment lost 5 bases, leaving 6 bases of the junction unmatched. CDR3 length: 17 amino acids. The CDR3 here is CASSLGQGFSGANVLTF. The CDR3 DNA, read in part, is TGTGCCAGCAGCCTCGGACAGGGATTCTCTGGGGCCAACGTC.

This clone was observed a handful of times. With the read ending 3 residues before the CDR3 end, the germline J gene is used to fill in that end. V is TRBV19 and J is TRBJ2-6, with TRBD2 matching over 7 bases. CDR3 length equals 16 residues. Germline CDR1 is LNHDA and CDR2 is SQIVND (reference sequence). V shed 9 bases and J 3 bases; nucleotides not matched to a gene: 11. The sequenced CDR3 bases are TGTGCCAGCGGGGAGGGAAGACTGGGTGGGGCCAACGTC. It codes for CASGEGRLGGANV. The complete CDR3 sequence is CASGEGRLGGANVLTF.

This clone was recorded a few times. Sequencing ends 3 residues short of the CDR3 end; the germline J gene provides the rest. The rearrangement links TRBV6-4 to TRBJ2-3; D gene uncertain. This CDR3 has 14 residues. From germline, CDR1 is MRHNA and CDR2 SNTAGT. V was trimmed by 0 bases and J by 4 bases, leaving 8 bases between them. CDR3 bases read: TGTGCCAGCAGTGACTCCCAAATCCCAGATACG. Amino acid sequence: CASSDSQIPDT. Given in full, the CDR3 is CASSDSQIPDTQYF.

This clone was detected a few times. Read coverage stops 3 residues before the CDR3 terminus; the germline J gene supplies the remainder. V and J are TRBV13 and TRBJ1-5; TRBD1 is a possible D gene (5 bases). Germline V gene lookup returns CDR1 PRHDT and CDR2 FYEKMQ (reference sequence). V gave up 0 bases and J gave up 3 bases, with 6 bases separating them. The CDR3 is 14 residues long. The CDR3 reads CASSLGRDNQPQHF. CDR3 bases read: TGTGCCAGCAGCTTAGGCAGGGACAATCAGCCC. The whole variable domain, remainder taken from reference TRBV13 and TRBJ1-5, is AAGVIQSPRHLIKEKRETATLKCYPIPRHDTVYWYQQGPGQDPQFLISFYEKMQSDKGSIPDRFSAQQFSDYHSELNMSSLELGDSALYFCASSLGRDNQPQHFGDGTRLSIL.

About this clone itself: Read data end 3 residues before the CDR3 end; the end is taken from the germline J gene. V usage is TRBV20-1 and J usage is TRBJ1-2; the D gene is possibly TRBD1 (6 bases). This CDR3 region has 13 residues. In germline, CDR1 is DFQATT, CDR2 SNEGSKA (reference sequence). CDR3 bases read: TGCAGTGCTAGAGGCAGCAGGGGAAAGGGC. It codes for CSARGSRGKG. The complete CDR3 sequence is CSARGSRGKGYTF.

Ten or more counts support this clone. Coverage ceases 3 residues before the CDR3 finishes, and the germline J gene fills in the end. The rearrangement uses TRBV19 and TRBJ1-1, with 7 bases matching TRBD1. CDR1 LNHDA and CDR2 SQIVND come from the germline V gene (reference sequence). The CDR3 loop spans 15 amino acids. Germline trimming cut 5 bases from V and 1 base from J; bases unmatched to any gene: 7. CDR3: CASSSRQGANTEAFF. CDR3 bases read: TGTGCCAGTAGTTCCCGACAGGGAGCGAACACTGAA.

Concerning this clone itself: Read sequence stops 3 residues before the CDR3 end, and the germline J gene provides the missing end. This chain joins TRBV6-2 or TRBV6-3 and TRBJ2-2; D gene ambiguous. V was cut by 7 bases and J by 7 bases, with 16 bases left in between. The germline V gene encodes CDR1 MNHEY and CDR2 SVGEGT. The CDR3 is made up of 14 amino acids. The CDR3 DNA, read in part, is TGTGCCAGCAAGTTAGGGCCTCGTGGCGGGGAG. Protein sequence: CASKLGPRGGE. The entire CDR3 protein is CASKLGPRGGELFF.